This T cell receptor beta chain was sequenced during a study of liver allograft versus peripheral blood T cells. Study-wide context: Repertoires from peripheral blood of liver transplant recipients were compared with those inside their transplanted livers.

TCRdb reanalysed the reads using MiXCR and keeps one entry per CDR3 protein. The sample holds over 10,000 distinct CDR3 sequences; approximately 30% are singletons and the top ten take roughly 2.4%. Trimming took 6 bases from V and 3 from J; bases not matched to a gene: 17. Germline V gives CDR1 MNHEY, CDR2 SMNVEV (reference sequence). CDR3 size: 18 residues. This clonotype is medium-sized. The J gene is TRBJ2-3, the V gene TRBV27; TRBD2 agrees at 8 bases. The TCR sequence derives from a human patient who had a liver transplant. Part of the T cells may come from the graft donor. The chain's CDR3 is CASSPGRGESWRTDTQYF. The CDR3, as DNA: TGTGCCAGCAGCCCGGGGCGGGGGGAATCATGGAGGACAGATACGCAGTATTTT.